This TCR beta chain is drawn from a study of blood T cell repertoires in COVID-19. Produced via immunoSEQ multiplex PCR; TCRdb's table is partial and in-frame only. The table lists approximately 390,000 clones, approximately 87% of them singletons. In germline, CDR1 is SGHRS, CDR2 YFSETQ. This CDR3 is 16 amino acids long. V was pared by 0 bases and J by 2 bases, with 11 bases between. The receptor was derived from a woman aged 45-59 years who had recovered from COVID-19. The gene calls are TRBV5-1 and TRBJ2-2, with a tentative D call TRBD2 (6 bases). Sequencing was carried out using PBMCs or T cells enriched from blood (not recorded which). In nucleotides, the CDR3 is TGCGCCAGCAGCTTGGTTGCCGGGGGTAACACCGGGGAGCTGTTTTTT. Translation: CASSLVAGGNTGELFF. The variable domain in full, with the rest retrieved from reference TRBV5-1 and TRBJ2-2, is KAGVTQTPRYLIKTRGQQVTLSCSPISGHRSVSWYQQTPGQGLQFLFEYFSETQRNKGNFPGRFSGRQFSNSRSEMNVSTLELGDSALYLCASSLVAGGNTGELFFGEGSRLTVL.